This TCR beta chain was sequenced in a study of OX40 agonist ivuxolimab in advanced cancers. The study's findings and limits: The authors also found low normalized T-cell clonal expansion in some nonresponders.

Comments on this clone: Antigen specificity is unknown.

The CDR3 contains 14 residues. CDR1 is LNHDA and CDR2 is SQIVND in the germline V gene (reference sequence). V was trimmed by 7 bases and J by 1 base, leaving 12 bases between them. Only in-frame clones appear in the TCRdb table, and some are missing; sequencing was by immunoSEQ multiplex PCR. The sample lists about 83,000 clones; about 88% were seen once. Source: CD4+ or CD8+ T cells sorted from blood, taken in a trial of the OX40 agonist ivuxolimab. This chain links TRBV19 with TRBJ2-3, with TRBD1 as a possible D gene (6 bases). This receptor was taken from an adult with an advanced solid tumor such as melanoma, head and neck, liver or kidney cancer. The CDR3 DNA reads as TGTGCCAGTACTGAGGCAGGGGGCACAGATACGCAGTATTTT. Its translation is CASTEAGGTDTQYF.